This TCR beta chain was profiled in a study of OX40 agonist ivuxolimab in advanced cancers. The wider study: Ivuxolimab, which is an agonistic anti-OX40 (CD134) antibody, was administered to the patients. Eligibility rules accepted prior anti-PD-1, anti-PD-L1 or anti-CTLA-4 therapy, and around 43% had some. Melanoma, hepatocellular carcinoma, head and neck or renal cell cancer occurred in dose-escalation patients.

The table lists this clone with a few counts. The cohort excluded patients with autoimmune disease history or systemic immunosuppression. V was shortened by 1 base and J by 6 bases, with 10 bases between the two germline ends. This CDR3 contains 14 residues. Germline CDR1 LNHDA, CDR2 SQIVND (reference sequence). Assay: immunoSEQ multiplex PCR; the TCRdb copy retains only in-frame clones and omits some. This sample has tens of thousands of clones, with roughly 87% found just once. The TCR sequence derives from an adult with an advanced solid tumor such as melanoma, head and neck, liver or kidney cancer. The chain employs TRBV19 and TRBJ1-5, with D maybe TRBD1 (5 bases). Material: CD4+ or CD8+ T cells sorted from blood, obtained in a trial of the OX40 agonist ivuxolimab. The chain's CDR3 is CASSIGRAGQPQHF. In DNA form, the CDR3 reads TGTGCCAGTAGTATAGGCAGGGCGGGTCAGCCCCAGCATTTT.